The rows below give T cell receptor beta chains drawn from one sample of a study of early T cells in non-severe SARS-CoV-2 infection. TCRdb recomputed calls from the 5' RACE reads with MiXCR, one row per CDR3 protein. The sample lists approximately 27,000 distinct CDR3 sequences; under 6% were seen once. Specimen: whole blood. All receptors derive from an adult who was a healthcare worker with PCR-confirmed SARS-CoV-2 infection or an uninfected control (not recorded which). CDR3s leave out the opening cysteine and the closing phenylalanine or tryptophan.

V	J	CDR3
TRBV5-1	TRBJ2-2	ASSLAGQGATGELF
TRBV28	TRBJ2-3	AIRGANTQY
TRBV28	TRBJ2-5	ASSGTGGGKTQY
TRBV5-6	TRBJ2-2	ASSSGANTGELF
TRBV12-3/TRBV12-4	TRBJ2-3	ASSYTPGLAGGQQDTQY
TRBV28	TRBJ2-5	ASSPRRGLIQTQY
TRBV7-9	TRBJ1-1	ASSSRTGLITEAF
TRBV7-6	TRBJ2-7	ASSSLAGEGEQY
TRBV7-2	TRBJ2-3	ASSRQGISTDTQY
TRBV30	TRBJ2-2	AWSVGQGTGELF
TRBV5-6	TRBJ1-2	ASSSTDYGYT
TRBV7-2	TRBJ2-5	ASSLESGRPQETQY
TRBV5-1	TRBJ2-7	ASSPLQRVSHKQY
TRBV6-6	TRBJ1-3	ASSSGVRSGNTIY
TRBV5-1	TRBJ1-1	ASSWAGGDTEAF
TRBV30	TRBJ2-1	AWSPRRGGIYNEQF
TRBV19	TRBJ2-1	ASSISGLTSGRAIEQF
TRBV28	TRBJ2-3	ASSFPLRLAPTGVRNTQY
TRBV6-5	TRBJ2-7	ASSYSPGHEQY
TRBV5-1	TRBJ2-1	ASSLDDNEQF
TRBV30	TRBJ2-1	ASVAGGPTYYNEQF
TRBV4-2	TRBJ2-7	ASSQDITGDSYEQY
TRBV20-1	TRBJ2-1	SARSFPSSYNEQF
TRBV11-2	TRBJ2-7	ASSSFIYEQY
TRBV15	TRBJ2-3	ATSRGEGSTDTQY
TRBV7-6	TRBJ2-1	ASSVSYEYNEQF
TRBV27	TRBJ2-1	ASSLSRQLRGSEQF
TRBV12-3/TRBV12-4	TRBJ1-2	ASSFGGSDYGYT
TRBV7-6	TRBJ1-1	ASSLSGQAGEAF
TRBV9	TRBJ2-1	ASSMSRSNEQF
TRBV5-1	TRBJ2-1	ASSLGESSYNEQF
TRBV6-2/TRBV6-3	TRBJ1-1	ASSYPAAGGRPEAF
TRBV7-3	TRBJ2-1	ASSLLTSSSYNEQF
TRBV20-1	TRBJ2-2	SARDGGRPSGELF
TRBV29-1	TRBJ2-7	SAAVMAESYEQY
TRBV29-1	TRBJ2-4	SVLGVTKNIQY
TRBV5-8	TRBJ2-3	ASSLEAASGSTDTQY
TRBV5-1	TRBJ1-3	ASSYGTGGARENTIY
TRBV7-2	TRBJ2-3	ASSLFGSTDTQY
TRBV19	TRBJ2-1	ASSIAGGRQF